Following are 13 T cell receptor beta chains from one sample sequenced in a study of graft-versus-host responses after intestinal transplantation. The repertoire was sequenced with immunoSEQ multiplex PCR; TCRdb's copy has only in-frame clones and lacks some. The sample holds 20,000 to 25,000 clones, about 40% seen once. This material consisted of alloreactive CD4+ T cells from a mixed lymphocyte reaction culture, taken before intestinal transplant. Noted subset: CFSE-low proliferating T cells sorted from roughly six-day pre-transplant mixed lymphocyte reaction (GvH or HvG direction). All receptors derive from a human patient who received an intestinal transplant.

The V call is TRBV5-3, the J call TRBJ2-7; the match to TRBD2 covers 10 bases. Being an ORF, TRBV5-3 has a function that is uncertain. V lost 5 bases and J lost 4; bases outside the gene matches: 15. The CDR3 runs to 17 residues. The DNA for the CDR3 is TGTGCCAGAAGAAAATTAGCGGGAGGCCCTCCCAATTACGAGCAGTACTTC. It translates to CARRKLAGGPPNYEQYF.

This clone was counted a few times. The CDR3, as DNA: TGCGCCAGCAGCTTGGGGCATAATTCACCCCTCCACTTT. It specifies CASSLGHNSPLHF. This chain links TRBV5-1 with TRBJ1-6; no clear D gene. Germline V gene sequence: CDR1 SGHRS, CDR2 YFSETQ. V was pared by 0 bases and J by 5 bases, with 3 bases between. The CDR3 totals 13 residues.

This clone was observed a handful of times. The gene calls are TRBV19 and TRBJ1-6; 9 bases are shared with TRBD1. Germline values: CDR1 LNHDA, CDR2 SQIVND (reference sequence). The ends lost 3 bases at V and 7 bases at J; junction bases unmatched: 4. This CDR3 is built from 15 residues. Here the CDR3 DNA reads TGTGCCAGTAGTATTACAGGGGGCGTAAATTCACCCCTCCACTTT. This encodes CASSITGGVNSPLHF.

The CDR3 sequence: CASWGPESMNTEAFF. CDR3 sequence (DNA): TGTGCCAGCTGGGGGCCAGAGAGCATGAACACTGAAGCTTTCTTT. This rearrangement joins TRBV6-1 to TRBJ1-1; a possible D gene is TRBD1 (6 bases). Per germline, CDR1 MNHNS and CDR2 SASEGT. The ends were cut back, 8 bases at V and 0 bases at J, with 16 bases in the middle. The length of the CDR3 is 15 residues.

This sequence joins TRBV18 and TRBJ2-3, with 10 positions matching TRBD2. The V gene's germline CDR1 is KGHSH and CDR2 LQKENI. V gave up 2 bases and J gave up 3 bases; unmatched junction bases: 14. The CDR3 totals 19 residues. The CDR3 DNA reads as TGTGCCAGCTCACCATCACGCTGGCTAGCGGGAGTGACGACAGATACGCAGTATTTT. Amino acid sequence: CASSPSRWLAGVTTDTQYF.

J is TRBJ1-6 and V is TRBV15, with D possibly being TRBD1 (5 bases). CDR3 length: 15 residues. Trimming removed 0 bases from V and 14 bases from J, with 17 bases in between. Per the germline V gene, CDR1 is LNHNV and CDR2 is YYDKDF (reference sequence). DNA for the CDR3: TGTGCCACCAGCAGAGATCAGGCGGGGGAGTGGACCCTCCACTTT. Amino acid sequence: CATSRDQAGEWTLHF.

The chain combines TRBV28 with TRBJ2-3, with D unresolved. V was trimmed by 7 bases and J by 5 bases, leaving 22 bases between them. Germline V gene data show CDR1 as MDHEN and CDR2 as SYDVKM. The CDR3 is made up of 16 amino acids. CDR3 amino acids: CASKPLGVWAGDTQYF. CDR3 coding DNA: TGTGCCAGCAAACCGTTAGGTGTGTGGGCAGGAGATACGCAGTATTTT.

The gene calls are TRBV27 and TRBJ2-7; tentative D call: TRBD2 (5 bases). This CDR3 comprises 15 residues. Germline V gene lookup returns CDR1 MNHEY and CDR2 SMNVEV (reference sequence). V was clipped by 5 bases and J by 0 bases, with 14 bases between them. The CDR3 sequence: CASSRILGSSYEQYF. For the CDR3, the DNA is TGTGCCAGCAGTCGGATCTTGGGGAGCTCCTACGAGCAGTACTTC.

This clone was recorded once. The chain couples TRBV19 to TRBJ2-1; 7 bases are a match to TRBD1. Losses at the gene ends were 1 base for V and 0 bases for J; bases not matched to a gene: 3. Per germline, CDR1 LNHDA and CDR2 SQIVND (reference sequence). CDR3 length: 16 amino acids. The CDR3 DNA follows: TGTGCCAGTAGTATAGGGACAGGCCTCTCCTACAATGAGCAGTTCTTC. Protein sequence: CASSIGTGLSYNEQFF.

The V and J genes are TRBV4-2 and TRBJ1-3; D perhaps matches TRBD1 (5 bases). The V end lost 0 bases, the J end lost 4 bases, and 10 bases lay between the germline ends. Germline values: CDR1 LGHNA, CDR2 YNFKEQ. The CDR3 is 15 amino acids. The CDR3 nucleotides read TGTGCCAGCAGCCAAGAGGGGCACCCCGGAAACACCATATATTTT. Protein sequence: CASSQEGHPGNTIYF.

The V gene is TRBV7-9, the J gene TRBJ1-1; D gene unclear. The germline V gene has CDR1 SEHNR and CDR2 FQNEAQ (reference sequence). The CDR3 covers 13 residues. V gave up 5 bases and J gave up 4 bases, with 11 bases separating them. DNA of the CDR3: TGTGCCAGCAGCCCGGTCCCCTCCACTGAAGCTTTCTTT. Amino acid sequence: CASSPVPSTEAFF. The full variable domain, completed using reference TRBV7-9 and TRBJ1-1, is DTGVSQNPRHKITKRGQNVTFRCDPISEHNRLYWYRQTLGQGPEFLTYFQNEAQLEKSRLLSDRFSAERPKGSFSTLEIQRTEQGDSAMYLCASSPVPSTEAFFGQGTRLTVV.

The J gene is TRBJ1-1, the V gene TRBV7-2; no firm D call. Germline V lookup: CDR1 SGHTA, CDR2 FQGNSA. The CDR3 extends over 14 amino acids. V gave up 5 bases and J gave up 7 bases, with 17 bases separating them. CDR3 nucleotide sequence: TGTGCCAGCAGCCCACGCTTATATAGCGATGAAGCTTTCTTT. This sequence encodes CASSPRLYSDEAFF.

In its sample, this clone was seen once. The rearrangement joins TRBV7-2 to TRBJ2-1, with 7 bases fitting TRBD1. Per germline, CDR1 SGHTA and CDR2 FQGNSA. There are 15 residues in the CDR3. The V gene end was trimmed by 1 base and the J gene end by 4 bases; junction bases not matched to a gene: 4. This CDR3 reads CASSLGPDRYNEQFF. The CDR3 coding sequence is TGTGCCAGCAGCTTAGGGCCGGACAGGTACAATGAGCAGTTCTTC.